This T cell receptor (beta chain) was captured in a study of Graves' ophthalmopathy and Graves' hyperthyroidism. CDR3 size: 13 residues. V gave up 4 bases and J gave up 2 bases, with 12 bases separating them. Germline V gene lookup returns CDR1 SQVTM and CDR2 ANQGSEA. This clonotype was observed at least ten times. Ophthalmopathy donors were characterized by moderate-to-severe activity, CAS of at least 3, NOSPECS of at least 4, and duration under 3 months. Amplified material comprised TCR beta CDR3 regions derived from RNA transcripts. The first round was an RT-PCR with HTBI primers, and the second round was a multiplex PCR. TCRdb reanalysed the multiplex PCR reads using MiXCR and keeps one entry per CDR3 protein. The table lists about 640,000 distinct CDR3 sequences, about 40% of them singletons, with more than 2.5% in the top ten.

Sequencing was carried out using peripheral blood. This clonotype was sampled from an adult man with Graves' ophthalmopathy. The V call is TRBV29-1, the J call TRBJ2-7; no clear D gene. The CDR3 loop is CSVVTPEAYEQYF. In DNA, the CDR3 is TGCAGCGTTGTGACCCCTGAGGCCTACGAGCAGTACTTC.